Below, one T cell receptor beta chain is given with its context. Its antigen is not identified. V lost 0 bases, J lost 5 bases, and 3 bases stayed unmatched. The CDR3 extends over 15 amino acids. CDR1 and CDR2 from the germline V gene are SGDLS and YYNGEE. 60 Vbeta and 13 Jbeta primers were used in PCR. Assay: immunoSEQ multiplex PCR; the TCRdb copy retains only in-frame clones and omits some. The top ten clones hold roughly 3% of a sample with approximately 150,000 clones, about three quarters of them seen once. These data are taken from a study of cytomegalovirus exposure and HLA in healthy donors. Broader study findings: Sequencing artifact likely explains a cluster of highly shared sequence variants.

The sequenced material came from PBMCs. The chain employs TRBV9 and TRBJ2-7, with 12 bases aligning to TRBD1. The origin of this receptor is a woman aged 30 to 39 in good health and CMV-seronegative. DNA of the CDR3: TGTGCCAGCAGCGTAGGGGGGACAGGGGGCAACGAGCAGTACTTC. Translated: CASSVGGTGGNEQYF.